This TCR beta chain was recovered during a study of neurological immune-mediated disorders. General study results and limits: Neither clinical nor MRI features were associated with the multiple sclerosis repertoire cluster.

Germline assignment: CDR1 MNHNY and CDR2 SVGAGI (reference sequence). The CDR3 consists of 13 residues. With 2 bases removed from V and 5 bases from J, the gap between germline ends came to 9 bases. Time point denoted: longitudinal time-point 1 (baseline). TCRdb re-analysed the 5' RACE reads in MiXCR, keeping a single row per CDR3 protein. The sample holds approximately 36,000 distinct CDR3 sequences, roughly 3.1% seen once. This clonotype was counted many times. Antigen: not known. The chain employs TRBV6-6 and TRBJ1-2; no clear D. The specimen was PBMCs. This receptor was taken from a woman aged 55-70 years with multiple sclerosis. CDR3 sequence (DNA): TGTGCCAGCAGTTACGACGGAACTTATGGCTACACCTTC. Amino acids: CASSYDGTYGYTF.